Listed below are T cell receptor beta chains from one sample, sequenced in a study of monozygotic twins with cystic fibrosis. The protocol was immunoSEQ multiplex PCR, while the TCRdb copy is restricted to in-frame clones and leaves out a portion. The sample consists of approximately 34,000 clones, approximately 84% of them appearing once. The sequencing sample was made of blood. Receptors originate from a girl aged 2-10 years with cystic fibrosis. Each CDR3 is given without its conserved first and last residue. A D gene is named only where the DNA matches it firmly.

TRBV7-6,.,ASSLTLETQY
TRBV27,.,ASSFSGIYEQY
TRBV5-1,.,ASSSGGSSYNEQF
TRBV6-5,TRBD1,ASSDRQGANYGYT
TRBV27,.,ASSLYGGATYEQY
TRBV7-2,.,ASSPTGRYGYT
TRBV11-1,.,ASSLGWGRNTEAF
TRBV5-4,.,ASSLGPLYEQY
TRBV2,.,ASREGLLSGNTIY
TRBV5-1,.,ASSLGQYGYT
TRBV7-2,.,ASSLSPSSGNTIY
TRBV7-2,.,ASSLAVTMGGNTIY
TRBV7-6,.,ASSSGLDPAGGPQH
TRBV7-2,TRBD1,ASSLGQIEKLF
TRBV5-4,.,ASSGRGANTGELF
TRBV27,TRBD1,ASSLTGSPGELF
TRBV23-1,TRBD1,ASSQSAQGDTEAF
TRBV30,TRBD2,AWSIPRGGPETQY
TRBV7-8,.,ASSFVQGDTGELF
TRBV7-9,.,ASSLVGLGDEQY
TRBV5-1,TRBD2,ASSPLAGGQETQY
TRBV4-1,.,ASSQDRAGRLSMREQY